These 10 T cell receptor beta chains were sequenced from one sample in a study of blood T cells in healthy people across ages. Using a J-beta primer mix together with a sample-barcoded 5' primer, a second PCR was run for about 6 to 11 cycles. One entry per CDR3 protein, called by TCRdb with MiXCR from the 5' RACE reads. The table has about 970,000 distinct CDR3 sequences, approximately 50% seen once; the top ten hold about a fifth. The sequencing sample was made of blood. The receptor source for this set is a woman aged 55-70 years in good health.

The V and J genes are TRBV29-1 and TRBJ2-1; 8 bases fit TRBD1. The junction had 10 bases not matched to a gene; V was cut back by 3 bases and J by 6 bases. The V gene's germline CDR1 is SQVTM and CDR2 ANQGSEA. This CDR3 contains 15 residues. Here the CDR3 DNA reads TGCAGCGTTGATTCAGGGGGCAGTCGAGGCAATGAGCAGTTCTTC. It codes for CSVDSGGSRGNEQFF.

This clonotype was detected once. The chain has TRBV4-1 and TRBJ2-4; D is perhaps TRBD2 (6 bases). Matching the DNA end better, TRBJ2-7 makes the J call doubtful. Per the germline V gene, CDR1 is MGHRA and CDR2 is YSYEKL. The CDR3 has 15 residues. CDR3 sequence: CASSQERGNSYEQYF. The DNA of the CDR3 is TGCGCCAGCAGCCAAGAGCGCGGGAACTCCTACGAGCAGTACTTC.

The genes are TRBV29-1 and TRBJ2-7, with D possibly called TRBD1 or TRBD2 (7 bases each). Germline V CDR1 and CDR2: SQVTM, ANQGSEA. CDR3 length equals 13 residues. V was clipped by 6 bases and J by 2 bases, with 14 bases between them. CDR3: CSVGGGQTYEQYF. Written as DNA, the CDR3 is TGCAGCGTGGGGGGGGGACAGACCTACGAGCAGTACTTC.

The chain recombines TRBV15 with TRBJ2-5, with D possibly TRBD1 on 5 matching bases. The J call is uncertain, as TRBJ2-7 better fits the DNA end. The CDR3 totals 13 residues. Germline CDR1 is LNHNV and CDR2 is YYDKDF (reference sequence). This CDR3 is CATSVRQNYEQYF. The CDR3 nucleotides are TGTGCCACCAGCGTGCGACAGAACTACGAGCAGTACTTC.

This clonotype was detected only a few times. V is TRBV27 and J is TRBJ1-1; 7 bases line up with TRBD1. CDR3 length equals 16 residues. The junction had 15 bases not matched to a gene; V was cut back by 5 bases and J by 6 bases. Germline CDR1 and CDR2: MNHEY and SMNVEV (reference sequence). This chain's CDR3 is CASSPIGMTGMAEAFF. The CDR3 nucleotides read TGTGCCAGCAGTCCGATCGGAATGACAGGGATGGCTGAAGCTTTCTTT.

The chain joins TRBV16 to TRBJ1-5, with 8 nucleotides matching TRBD1. Unmatched junction bases numbered 4, after V lost 0 bases and J lost 6 bases. The CDR3 sequence is 15 residues long. In germline, CDR1 is KGHSY, CDR2 FQNENV. The CDR3: CASSQSGRGPQPQHF. CDR3 bases: TGTGCCAGCAGCCAATCGGGCAGGGGGCCTCAGCCCCAGCATTTT.

This clonotype was seen more than once but under ten times. The chain uses TRBV4-3 and TRBJ1-6; D not certain. This CDR3 contains 15 residues. Trimming pared 0 bases from V and 0 bases from J, leaving 3 bases between. Germline CDR1 and CDR2: LGHNA and YSLEER. CDR3 in DNA: TGCGCCAGCAGCCAAGAAAGCTCCTATAATTCACCCCTCCACTTT. Its translation: CASSQESSYNSPLHF.

CDR3 coding DNA: TGTGCCAGCAATGACAGAAACACAGATACGCAGTATTTT. Protein product: CASNDRNTDTQYF. The chain links TRBV2 to TRBJ2-3, with D maybe TRBD1 (5 bases). CDR1 SNHLY and CDR2 FYNNEI come from the germline V gene. This CDR3 is 13 amino acids long. Trimming cost V 7 bases and J 2 bases, with 10 bases left between them.

This sequence joins TRBV7-9 and TRBJ2-3; D might be TRBD2 (5 bases). Germline values: CDR1 SEHNR, CDR2 FQNEAQ (reference sequence). The CDR3 covers 17 residues. Between the trimmed V and J ends, which lost 4 bases and 2 bases, there was a span of 19 bases. This CDR3 is CASSSEVMRPYTDTQYF. Written as DNA, the CDR3 is TGTGCCAGCAGCTCGGAGGTCATGAGGCCTTACACAGATACGCAGTATTTT.

The rearrangement links TRBV12-3 or TRBV12-4 to TRBJ2-5; 7 positions match TRBD2. Losses at the gene ends were 6 bases for V and 7 bases for J; bases not matched to a gene: 8. This CDR3 is 13 amino acids long. CDR3: CASSTMGGSTQYF. DNA for the CDR3: TGTGCCAGCAGCACCATGGGGGGGTCGACCCAGTACTTC.